This TCR beta chain was recovered during a study of tumor-infiltrating lymphocytes in primary liver carcinoma. A primer in the constant region served to generate TCR beta cDNA from about 480 ng of total RNA. Library construction for TCR beta comprised three nested multiplex PCR rounds performed with slightly modified ARM-PCR. TCRdb reprocessed the multiplex PCR reads via MiXCR and lists one record per CDR3 protein. This table has about 30,000 distinct CDR3 sequences, roughly 77% appearing once. Investigators took RNA and DNA out together from 20-30 mg of unsorted bulk tissue. Each tumor specimen held more than 75% viable tumor cells. General study results and limits: Appearing in all five tumor regions was true of only about 7.5-25% of top clones.

There are many counts of this clonotype. Its specificity is not known. The TCR was taken from a woman in her twenties or thirties with primary liver carcinoma and hepatitis B virus infection. The material sequenced was liver tumor tissue from sampling region 3. As to subset: tumor region T3, left-lateral pole.

CDR3 region: CASSLGCAGANVLTF. The CDR3 bases are TGTGCCAGCAGCTTAGGGTGCGCAGGGGCCAACGTCCTGACTTTC. The chain recombines TRBV11-2 with TRBJ2-6; D is unresolved. Germline V gives CDR1 SGHAT, CDR2 FQNNGV. V was clipped by 1 base and J by 4 bases, with 8 bases between them. The CDR3 runs 15 residues.